This T cell receptor (beta chain) was retrieved from a study of blood T cell repertoires in COVID-19. Original processing methods: The assay estimated nucleated cells by amplifying reference gene primers. Using immunoSEQ multiplex PCR, the repertoire was profiled, and TCRdb retains in-frame clones only, with some absent. For V, J and clone size, that table is used; D and trimming come from the DNA. The sample carries 100,000 to 150,000 clones, more than 75% recorded once. This CDR3 comprises 14 residues. The germline V gene has CDR1 LNHDA and CDR2 SQIVND (reference sequence). Germline trimming cut 5 bases from V and 1 base from J; bases unmatched to any gene: 3.

This clonotype was sampled from a man between 65 and 85 years old with active COVID-19. The chain carries TRBV19 and TRBJ1-1; 8 bases are a match to TRBD1. Sequencing used peripheral blood. CDR3 sequence reads: CASSPGTGNTEAFF. The CDR3 DNA sequence: TGTGCCAGTAGTCCCGGGACAGGGAACACTGAAGCTTTCTTT.